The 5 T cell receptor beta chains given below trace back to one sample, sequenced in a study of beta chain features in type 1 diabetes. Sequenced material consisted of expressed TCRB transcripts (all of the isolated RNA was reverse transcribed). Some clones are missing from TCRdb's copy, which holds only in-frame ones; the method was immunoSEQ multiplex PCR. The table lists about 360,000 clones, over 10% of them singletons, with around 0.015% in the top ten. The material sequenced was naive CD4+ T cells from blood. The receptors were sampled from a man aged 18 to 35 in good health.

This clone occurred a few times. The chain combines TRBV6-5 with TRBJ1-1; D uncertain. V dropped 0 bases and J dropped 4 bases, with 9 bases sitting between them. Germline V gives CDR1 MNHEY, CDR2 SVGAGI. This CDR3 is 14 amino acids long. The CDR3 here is CASSYSRVVTEAFF. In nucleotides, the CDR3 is TGTGCCAGCAGTTACTCGAGGGTCGTCACTGAAGCTTTCTTT.

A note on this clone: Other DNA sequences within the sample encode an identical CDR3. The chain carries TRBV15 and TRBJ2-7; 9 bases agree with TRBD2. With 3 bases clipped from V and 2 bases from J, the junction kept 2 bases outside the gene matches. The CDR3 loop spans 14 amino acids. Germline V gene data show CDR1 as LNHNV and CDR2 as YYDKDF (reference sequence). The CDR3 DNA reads TGTGCCACCAGCAGGGTAGCGGGGGCCTACGAGCAGTACTTC. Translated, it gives CATSRVAGAYEQYF.

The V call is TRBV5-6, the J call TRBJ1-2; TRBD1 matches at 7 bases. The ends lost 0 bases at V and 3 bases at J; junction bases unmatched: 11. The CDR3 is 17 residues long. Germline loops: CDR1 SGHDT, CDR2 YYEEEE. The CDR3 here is CASSLAEGARWYYGYTF. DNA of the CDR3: TGTGCCAGCAGCTTGGCAGAGGGGGCCAGGTGGTACTATGGCTACACCTTC. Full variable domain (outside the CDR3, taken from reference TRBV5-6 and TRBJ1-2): DAGVTQSPTHLIKTRGQQVTLRCSPKSGHDTVSWYQQALGQGPQFIFQYYEEEERQRGNFPDRFSGHQFPNYSSELNVNALLLGDSALYLCASSLAEGARWYYGYTFGSGTRLTVV.

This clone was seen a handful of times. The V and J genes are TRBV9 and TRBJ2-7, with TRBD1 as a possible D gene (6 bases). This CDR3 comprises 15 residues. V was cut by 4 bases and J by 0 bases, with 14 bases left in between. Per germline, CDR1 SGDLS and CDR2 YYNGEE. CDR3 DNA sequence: TGTGCCAGCAGCCCTCGAGGGACAAGCTCCTACGAGCAGTACTTC. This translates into CASSPRGTSSYEQYF.

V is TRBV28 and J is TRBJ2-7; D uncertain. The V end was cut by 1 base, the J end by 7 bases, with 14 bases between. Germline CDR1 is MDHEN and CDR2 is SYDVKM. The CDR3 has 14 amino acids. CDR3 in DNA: TGTGCCAGCAGTTTATTGTCCCGAACTCTGGAGCAGTACTTC. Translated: CASSLLSRTLEQYF.